These 19 T cell receptor beta chains came from one sample sequenced in a study of CD8 T cells in Susac syndrome. Reverse transcription of roughly 0.5 to 1 ug RNA used random hexamers. TCRdb fed the immunoSEQ multiplex PCR reads into MiXCR, producing one record per CDR3 protein. Here the sample spans approximately 190,000 distinct CDR3 sequences, under 97% being singletons. The sample taken for sequencing was CD4+ T cells from PBMCs. The receptors come from a human donor with Susac syndrome.

The chain uses TRBV5-4 and TRBJ2-1, with 8 bases identical to TRBD2. V lost 7 bases, J lost 5 bases, and 8 bases stayed unmatched. CDR1 SGHNT and CDR2 YYREEE come from the germline V gene (reference sequence). There are 14 residues in the CDR3. CDR3 loop: CASLPGGVHNEQFF. CDR3 DNA sequence: TGTGCCAGCCTTCCCGGGGGGGTCCACAATGAGCAGTTCTTC.

The chain uses TRBV20-1 and TRBJ2-5; a weak D match, TRBD2 (6 bases). The CDR3 loop spans 12 amino acids. V lost 1 base and J 3 bases, leaving 6 bases between the germline ends. Germline loops: CDR1 DFQATT, CDR2 SNEGSKA (reference sequence). CDR3 in amino acids: CSARVAEETQYF. The CDR3 DNA reads TGCAGTGCTAGAGTAGCGGAAGAGACCCAGTACTTC.

A single count supports this clonotype. V is TRBV5-1 and J is TRBJ1-1, with unresolved D. The CDR3 is 15 amino acids. CDR1 and CDR2 from the germline V gene are SGHRS and YFSETQ. V was clipped by 0 bases and J by 0 bases, with 9 bases between them. The CDR3 loop reads CASSLEGSLNTEAFF. DNA of the CDR3: TGCGCCAGCAGCTTGGAGGGCTCTCTGAACACTGAAGCTTTCTTT.

This rearrangement joins TRBV9 to TRBJ1-6; 8 bases line up with TRBD1. The CDR3 sequence is 15 residues long. J lost 11 bases, V lost 1 base, and 8 bases had no gene match. Germline V gene lookup returns CDR1 SGDLS and CDR2 YYNGEE. The CDR3 bases are TGTGCCAGCAGCGTATCAGGACAGGGATTTACACCCCTCCACTTT. Translating it yields CASSVSGQGFTPLHF. Using reference TRBV9 and TRBJ1-6 for the parts outside the CDR3, the full variable domain is DSGVTQTPKHLITATGQRVTLRCSPRSGDLSVYWYQQSLDQGLQFLIQYYNGEERAKGNILERFSAQQFPDLHSELNLSSLELGDSALYFCASSVSGQGFTPLHFGNGTRLTVT.

V and J are TRBV5-4 and TRBJ2-1; weak D call: TRBD2 (7 bases). Trimming stripped 0 bases from V and 8 bases from J, with 12 bases between. Germline V gives CDR1 SGHNT, CDR2 YYREEE (reference sequence). There are 14 residues in the CDR3. CDR3 sequence: CASSLEGGGDEQFF. CDR3 coding DNA: TGTGCCAGCAGCTTGGAGGGGGGGGGCGATGAGCAGTTCTTC.

V usage is TRBV7-9 and J usage is TRBJ1-5, with 7 bases aligning to TRBD1. The CDR3 runs 14 residues. J gave up 5 bases and V 3 bases, and 4 bases lay outside the gene matches. Per germline, CDR1 SEHNR and CDR2 FQNEAQ (reference sequence). The CDR3 DNA reads as TGTGCCAGCAGCTTGGGGGACAGTTATCAGCCCCAGCATTTT. It translates to CASSLGDSYQPQHF. The whole variable domain, remainder taken from reference TRBV7-9 and TRBJ1-5, is DTGVSQNPRHKITKRGQNVTFRCDPISEHNRLYWYRQTLGQGPEFLTYFQNEAQLEKSRLLSDRFSAERPKGSFSTLEIQRTEQGDSAMYLCASSLGDSYQPQHFGDGTRLSIL.

V is TRBV7-8 and J is TRBJ2-5; D is possibly TRBD1 or TRBD2 (5 bases each). The CDR3 loop spans 13 amino acids. Germline loops: CDR1 SGHVS, CDR2 FQNEAQ. The V and J ends lost 5 bases and 4 bases respectively, with 11 bases between them. CDR3 amino acids: CASSHPGGETQYF. The CDR3 coding sequence is TGTGCCAGCAGCCATCCTGGGGGAGAGACCCAGTACTTC.

V and J are TRBV20-1 and TRBJ2-3; 12 positions match TRBD2. V gave up 6 bases and J gave up 2 bases; unmatched junction bases: 3. CDR3 length: 14 residues. The germline gives CDR1 DFQATT, CDR2 SNEGSKA (reference sequence). CDR3 DNA: TGCAGTGCCTCTAGCGGGGGGGTCACAGATACGCAGTATTTT. This encodes CSASSGGVTDTQYF.

The chain couples TRBV28 to TRBJ1-2; the D gene is possibly TRBD1 (6 bases). Germline V gene lookup returns CDR1 MDHEN and CDR2 SYDVKM. The CDR3 is 12 amino acids. Trimming shortened V by 8 bases and J by 4 bases, and 11 bases separated the two germline ends. CDR3 DNA: TGTGCCAGCTCAGGGGTCGGCTATGGCTACACCTTC. This gives the protein CASSGVGYGYTF.

V usage is TRBV10-3 and J usage is TRBJ1-1; no reliable D call. The CDR3 spans 12 residues. Germline V lookup: CDR1 ENHRY, CDR2 SYGVKD. Trimming took off 8 bases at V and 1 base at J, with 8 bases between the two ends. The CDR3 protein is CAIQRENTEAFF. As DNA, the CDR3 is TGTGCCATCCAGCGGGAGAACACTGAAGCTTTCTTT.

The V gene is TRBV2, the J gene TRBJ2-6, with D maybe TRBD2 (7 bases). The CDR3 contains 17 residues. Trimming shortened V by 5 bases and J by 0 bases, and 14 bases separated the two germline ends. The V gene's germline CDR1 is SNHLY and CDR2 FYNNEI. Written as DNA, the CDR3 is TGTGCCAGCAGTTGGGGGGGGACAAACTCTGGGGCCAACGTCCTGACTTTC. Translating it yields CASSWGGTNSGANVLTF. Full variable domain (missing parts from reference TRBV2 and TRBJ2-6): EPEVTQTPSHQVTQMGQEVILRCVPISNHLYFYWYRQILGQKVEFLVSFYNNEISEKSEIFDDQFSVERPDGSNFTLKIRSTKLEDSAMYFCASSWGGTNSGANVLTFGAGSRLTVL.

This chain joins TRBV7-8 and TRBJ2-7; possibly TRBD2 for D (7 bases). V was clipped by 5 bases and J by 4 bases, with 18 bases between them. The CDR3 sequence is 15 residues long. The germline CDR1 and CDR2 sequences are SGHVS and FQNEAQ. In nucleotides, the CDR3 is TGTGCCAGCAGCCTTTCCCGGGGGGCGCCGTACGAGCAGTACTTC. Its translation: CASSLSRGAPYEQYF.

The chain is built from TRBV7-2 and TRBJ2-4, with 9 bases lining up with TRBD1. After removal of 1 base from V and 7 bases from J, the junction contained 2 bases not matched to a gene. The germline V gene encodes CDR1 SGHTA and CDR2 FQGNSA. The CDR3 is 14 amino acids. This CDR3 reads CASSLGTGVNIQYF. CDR3 bases: TGTGCCAGCAGCTTAGGGACAGGGGTGAACATTCAGTACTTC. The whole variable domain, remainder taken from reference TRBV7-2 and TRBJ2-4, is GAGVSQSPSNKVTEKGKDVELRCDPISGHTALYWYRQSLGQGLEFLIYFQGNSAPDKSGLPSDRFSAERTGGSVSTLTIQRTQQEDSAVYLCASSLGTGVNIQYFGAGTRLSVL.

Concerning this clonotype itself: At one end, the junction sequence differs from germline, possibly due to a read error. The chain employs TRBV29-1 and TRBJ2-3; D is ambiguous. Germline V CDR1 and CDR2: SQVTM, ANQGSEA. This CDR3 has 14 amino acids. CDR3 in DNA: TGCAGCGTTGGTGGAGTTGTCGGCACAGATACGCAGTTTTTT. Protein: CSVGGVVGTDTQFF.

In DNA, the CDR3 is TGTGCCAGCAGTTACACAGGGGGCGCGGAGACCCAGTACTTC. As protein: CASSYTGGAETQYF. The genes are TRBV6-5 and TRBJ2-5; 9 bases are a match to TRBD1. Per the germline V gene, CDR1 is MNHEY and CDR2 is SVGAGI. The V gene end was trimmed by 2 bases and the J gene end by 5 bases; junction bases not matched to a gene: 3. The CDR3 extends over 14 amino acids.

CDR3 residues: CASSRGPFSGIFGPQHF. CDR3 DNA: TGTGCCAGCAGTCGGGGCCCTTTTAGCGGGATTTTTGGGCCCCAGCATTTT. The chain recombines TRBV12-3 or TRBV12-4 with TRBJ1-5; D is perhaps TRBD1 (5 bases). The V end lost 5 bases, the J end lost 9 bases, and 26 bases lay between the germline ends. CDR3 length: 17 amino acids.

This clonotype was seen only a few times. This chain uses TRBV12-3 or TRBV12-4 with TRBJ2-7; 8 nucleotides agree with TRBD1. Losses at the gene ends were 3 bases for V and 0 bases for J; bases not matched to a gene: 1. The CDR3 totals 14 residues. CDR3 residues: CASSLGQVSYEQYF. Here the CDR3 DNA reads TGTGCCAGCAGTTTGGGACAGGTCTCCTACGAGCAGTACTTC.

The V and J genes are TRBV20-1 and TRBJ2-3, with D perhaps TRBD1 (5 bases). The V end was cut by 4 bases, the J end by 3 bases, with 14 bases between. The CDR3 contains 14 residues. The germline CDR1 and CDR2 sequences are DFQATT and SNEGSKA (reference sequence). The CDR3 is CSANRQGRTDTQYF. The CDR3 DNA is TGCAGTGCTAACCGGCAGGGTAGGACAGATACGCAGTATTTT.

The rearrangement joins TRBV18 to TRBJ1-5; D not certain. Between the trimmed V and J ends, which lost 8 bases and 5 bases, there was a span of 13 bases. CDR1 and CDR2 from the germline V gene are KGHSH and LQKENI. CDR3 length: 13 residues. Here the CDR3 DNA reads TGTGCCAGCGCATATTTCGGCGATCAGCCCCAGCATTTT. Protein product: CASAYFGDQPQHF.